Here is one TCR beta chain with its context. Its specificity is unknown. The data stem from a study of CD8 T cells in Susac syndrome. General observations from the study: The study's TCR sequencing and HLA analysis drew on a certain number of individuals. That number was acknowledged as relatively small.

The RNA input was about 0.5 to 1 ug, and it was reverse transcribed with random hexamers. TCRdb ran MiXCR on the immunoSEQ multiplex PCR reads and lists one entry per CDR3 protein. The table has approximately 140,000 distinct CDR3 sequences, around 94% seen once. Peripheral blood CD8+ and CD4+ T cells were profiled by TCR beta sequencing. In contrast to the negatively isolated CD8+ and CD4+ T cells, TEMRA cells were FACS-enriched. The germline V gene encodes CDR1 LNHDA and CDR2 SQIVND (reference sequence). The CDR3 covers 15 residues. The V segment lost 3 bases and the J segment 7 bases; nucleotides outside the gene matches: 4.

This chain joins TRBV19 and TRBJ2-1; 12 nucleotides line up with TRBD2. The specimen was CD8+ T cells from PBMCs. This TCR was sampled from a human donor in good health. The CDR3 sequence is CASSISGLAGNEQFF. CDR3 nucleotide sequence: TGTGCCAGTAGTATTTCTGGACTAGCGGGGAATGAGCAGTTCTTC.